This T cell receptor beta chain was obtained from a study of cytomegalovirus exposure and HLA in healthy donors. Whole-study findings and limits: According to a later analysis, donors in an Asian-associated ancestry cluster reportedly had fewer N-insertions than the approximately 620-donor mean. In a later analysis, HLA-associated TCR beta chains were more clonally expanded than equally common others.

The PCR had 60 Vbeta and 13 Jbeta primers. Measured with immunoSEQ multiplex PCR; TCRdb has only the in-frame clones, and not every one. The table has approximately 150,000 clones, roughly 83% seen once; the top ten hold approximately 3.7%. Donors showed nominal health when sampled, although they likely had unrecorded immune exposures. With regard to this clone: Its antigen is not identified.

Germline loops: CDR1 SGHRS, CDR2 YFSETQ. This CDR3 is 17 amino acids long. V was shortened by 0 bases and J by 0 bases, with 13 bases between the two germline ends. The sequenced material came from PBMCs. The V gene is TRBV5-1, the J gene TRBJ2-1, with D perhaps TRBD2 (5 bases). The TCR originated in a human donor in good health. The CDR3 region is CASSLVTSRGSYNEQFF. The DNA of the CDR3 is TGCGCCAGCAGCTTGGTTACTAGTCGGGGCTCCTACAATGAGCAGTTCTTC. The whole variable domain, remainder taken from reference TRBV5-1 and TRBJ2-1, is KAGVTQTPRYLIKTRGQQVTLSCSPISGHRSVSWYQQTPGQGLQFLFEYFSETQRNKGNFPGRFSGRQFSNSRSEMNVSTLELGDSALYLCASSLVTSRGSYNEQFFGPGTRLTVL.